What follows are 14 T cell receptor beta chains derived from one specimen sequenced in a study of cytomegalovirus exposure and HLA in healthy donors. PCR primers comprised 60 Vbeta and 13 Jbeta primers. Sequencing was performed with immunoSEQ multiplex PCR; in TCRdb, only in-frame clones are kept and a portion is missing. The table has roughly 130,000 clones, roughly 70% seen once. The sequencing input was PBMCs. The source is a man younger than 30 in good health and CMV-seropositive.

This clone occurred a few times. This chain joins TRBV19 and TRBJ1-5; the D is unclear. Germline assignment: CDR1 LNHDA and CDR2 SQIVND (reference sequence). Trimming cost V 7 bases and J 5 bases, with 15 bases left between them. This CDR3 is built from 14 residues. The CDR3 protein is CASMFPGPHQPQHF. In DNA form, the CDR3 reads TGTGCCAGTATGTTTCCAGGCCCCCATCAGCCCCAGCATTTT.

The rearrangement links TRBV27 to TRBJ1-5; no clear D gene. This CDR3 has 13 amino acids. Germline CDR1 is MNHEY and CDR2 is SMNVEV (reference sequence). The V gene lost 0 bases and the J gene lost 4 bases, with 4 bases spanning the gap. Written as DNA, the CDR3 is TGTGCCAGCAGTTTATCCCCTAATCAGCCCCAGCATTTT. The encoded protein is CASSLSPNQPQHF.

The chain employs TRBV7-9 and TRBJ2-1, with 7 bases that match TRBD1. CDR3 length: 13 amino acids. V lost 8 bases to trimming and J lost 5 bases; unmatched junction nucleotides: 6. The germline gives CDR1 SEHNR, CDR2 FQNEAQ (reference sequence). The CDR3 nucleotides are TGTGCCAGCGGGACAGACCTTGACAATGAGCAGTTCTTC. Translation gives CASGTDLDNEQFF.

The rearrangement joins TRBV2 to TRBJ2-3, with 13 bases fitting TRBD2. The J segment lost 2 bases and the V segment lost 4 bases, leaving 3 bases of the junction unmatched. Per the germline V gene, CDR1 is SNHLY and CDR2 is FYNNEI. This CDR3 comprises 16 residues. CDR3 sequence reads: CASSGLAGGLTDTQYF. The CDR3 DNA is TGTGCCAGCAGTGGACTAGCGGGAGGACTCACAGATACGCAGTATTTT.

The chain carries TRBV5-1 and TRBJ1-3, with 7 bases that match TRBD1. The CDR3 runs 15 residues. Germline trimming cut 0 bases from V and 4 bases from J; bases unmatched to any gene: 4. Germline assignment: CDR1 SGHRS and CDR2 YFSETQ. This chain's CDR3 is CASSLVEGAGNTIYF. CDR3 nucleotides: TGCGCCAGCAGCTTGGTCGAGGGGGCCGGAAACACCATATATTTT.

The chain links TRBV7-2 to TRBJ2-7, with TRBD2 identical over 7 bases. Unmatched junction bases numbered 4, after V lost 3 bases and J lost 2 bases. Germline CDR1 is SGHTA and CDR2 is FQGNSA. The CDR3 contains 14 residues. CDR3 in amino acids: CASSFSGPAYEQYF. As DNA, the CDR3 is TGTGCCAGCAGCTTTAGCGGGCCGGCCTACGAGCAGTACTTC.

V gene TRBV10-3 combines with J gene TRBJ2-5, with 7 bases matching TRBD2. The V and J ends lost 11 bases and 3 bases, in that order; junction bases with no gene match: 15. Germline lookup yields CDR1 ENHRY and CDR2 SYGVKD. The CDR3 runs 15 residues. This chain's CDR3 is CASEDQDGTKETQYF. CDR3 coding DNA: TGTGCCTCAGAGGATCAGGATGGGACTAAAGAGACCCAGTACTTC.

The CDR3 nucleotides are TGCGCCAGCAGCTCACTACAGGGCCTAGAGAACACTGAAGCTTTCTTT. This sequence encodes CASSSLQGLENTEAFF. The chain links TRBV5-1 to TRBJ1-1, with D maybe TRBD1 (6 bases). Trimming took off 3 bases at V and 1 base at J, with 16 bases between the two ends. CDR1 SGHRS and CDR2 YFSETQ come from the germline V gene. The CDR3 sequence is 16 residues long. Drawing the rest from reference TRBV5-1 and TRBJ1-1, the complete variable domain is KAGVTQTPRYLIKTRGQQVTLSCSPISGHRSVSWYQQTPGQGLQFLFEYFSETQRNKGNFPGRFSGRQFSNSRSEMNVSTLELGDSALYLCASSSLQGLENTEAFFGQGTRLTVV.

The chain couples TRBV9 to TRBJ1-5; TRBD1 is a possible D gene (6 bases). The V gene lost 3 bases and the J gene lost 4 bases, with 14 bases spanning the gap. Germline CDR1 is SGDLS and CDR2 is YYNGEE. There are 15 residues in the CDR3. The CDR3 loop reads CASSATGVYNQPQHF. The CDR3 DNA reads as TGTGCCAGCAGCGCGACAGGAGTCTATAATCAGCCCCAGCATTTT.

The V gene is TRBV5-1, the J gene TRBJ1-4; D is unresolved. Trimming pared 0 bases from V and 1 base from J, leaving 7 bases between. CDR1 and CDR2 from the germline V gene are SGHRS and YFSETQ. CDR3 size: 15 residues. The CDR3 nucleotides read TGCGCCAGCAGCTTGGCACCGGGAACTAATGAAAAACTGTTTTTT. This translates into CASSLAPGTNEKLFF. The full variable domain, rest sourced from reference TRBV5-1 and TRBJ1-4, is KAGVTQTPRYLIKTRGQQVTLSCSPISGHRSVSWYQQTPGQGLQFLFEYFSETQRNKGNFPGRFSGRQFSNSRSEMNVSTLELGDSALYLCASSLAPGTNEKLFFGSGTQLSVL.

This clone was counted between two and nine times. J is TRBJ2-7 and V is TRBV7-8; D unclear. The CDR3 contains 15 residues. V was clipped by 0 bases and J by 1 base, with 10 bases between them. Germline V gene lookup returns CDR1 SGHVS and CDR2 FQNEAQ. The CDR3 loop reads CASSLAALVSYEQYF. CDR3 bases: TGTGCCAGCAGCTTAGCGGCCCTTGTTTCCTACGAGCAGTACTTC.

The rearrangement links TRBV6-1 to TRBJ2-5; tentative D call: TRBD1 (7 bases). Looked up from germline, CDR1 is MNHNS and CDR2 is SASEGT. CDR3 length equals 15 residues. V was clipped by 8 bases and J by 0 bases, with 16 bases between them. The DNA of the CDR3 is TGTGCCAGCCTCAGGGGGGCACCGTACCAAGAGACCCAGTACTTC. Its translation is CASLRGAPYQETQYF.

The CDR3 nucleotides read TGTGCCAGCAGCCAGGACAGCCCTCTGGGGGAGCTGTTTTTT. It encodes CASSQDSPLGELFF. V usage is TRBV28 and J usage is TRBJ2-2, with a possible D match to TRBD1 (6 bases). Germline CDR1 reads MDHEN; CDR2 reads SYDVKM. This CDR3 comprises 14 residues. V was trimmed by 6 bases and J by 8 bases, leaving 16 bases between them.

V is TRBV18 and J is TRBJ1-4, with D perhaps matching TRBD1 (5 bases). CDR3 length: 15 residues. V dropped 5 bases and J dropped 6 bases, with 16 bases sitting between them. Germline loops: CDR1 KGHSH, CDR2 LQKENI. As DNA, the CDR3 is TGTGCCAGCTCAACGTACATAGGGGCTGATGAAAAACTGTTTTTT. Translating it yields CASSTYIGADEKLFF.